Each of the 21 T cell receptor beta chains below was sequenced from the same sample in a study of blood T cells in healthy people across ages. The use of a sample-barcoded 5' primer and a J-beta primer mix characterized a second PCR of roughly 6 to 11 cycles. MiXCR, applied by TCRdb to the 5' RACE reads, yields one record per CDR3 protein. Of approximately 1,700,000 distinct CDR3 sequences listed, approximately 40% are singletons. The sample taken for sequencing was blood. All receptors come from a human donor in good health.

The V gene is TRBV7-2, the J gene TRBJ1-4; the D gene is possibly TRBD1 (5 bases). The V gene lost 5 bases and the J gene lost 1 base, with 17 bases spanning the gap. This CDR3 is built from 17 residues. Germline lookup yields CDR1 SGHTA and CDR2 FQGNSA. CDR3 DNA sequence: TGTGCCAGCAGCCCACGGGCTCTGGGGGGAACTAATGAAAAACTGTTTTTT. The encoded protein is CASSPRALGGTNEKLFF.

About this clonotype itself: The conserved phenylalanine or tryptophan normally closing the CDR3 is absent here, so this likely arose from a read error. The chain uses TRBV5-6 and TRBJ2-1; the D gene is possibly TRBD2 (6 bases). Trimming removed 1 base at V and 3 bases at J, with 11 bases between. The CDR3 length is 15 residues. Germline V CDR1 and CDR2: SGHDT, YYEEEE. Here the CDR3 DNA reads TGTGCCAGCAGCTTGTCGGGAGTTCTCTACAATGAGCAGTTCGTC. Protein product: CASSLSGVLYNEQFV.

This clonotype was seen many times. This chain's CDR3 is CASSWGLSEQYF. The CDR3 DNA sequence: TGTGCCAGCAGCTGGGGACTGAGCGAGCAGTACTTC. The gene calls are TRBV7-9 and TRBJ2-7; D may be TRBD2 (6 bases). The V end was cut by 4 bases, the J end by 6 bases, with 10 bases between. Germline CDR1 reads SEHNR; CDR2 reads FQNEAQ (reference sequence). The CDR3 contains 12 residues.

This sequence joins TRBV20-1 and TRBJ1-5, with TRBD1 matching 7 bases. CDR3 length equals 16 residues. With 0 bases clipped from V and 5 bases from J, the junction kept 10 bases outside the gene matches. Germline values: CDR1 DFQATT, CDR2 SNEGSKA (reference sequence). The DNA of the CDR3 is TGCAGTGCTAGAGAAAGGCGACAGGGATCTTATCAGCCCCAGCATTTT. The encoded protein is CSARERRQGSYQPQHF.

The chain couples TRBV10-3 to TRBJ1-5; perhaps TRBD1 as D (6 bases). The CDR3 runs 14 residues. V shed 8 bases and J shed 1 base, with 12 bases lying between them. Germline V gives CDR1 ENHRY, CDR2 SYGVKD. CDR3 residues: CAIAKQGSNQPQHF. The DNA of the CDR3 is TGTGCCATCGCCAAACAGGGCAGCAATCAGCCCCAGCATTTT.

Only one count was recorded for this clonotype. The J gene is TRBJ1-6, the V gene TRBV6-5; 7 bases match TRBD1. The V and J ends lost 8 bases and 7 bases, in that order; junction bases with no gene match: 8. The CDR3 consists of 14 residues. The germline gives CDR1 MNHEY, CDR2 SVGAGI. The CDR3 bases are TGTGCCAGCCGTCTGACAGGGAGAAATTCACCCCTCCACTTT. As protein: CASRLTGRNSPLHF.

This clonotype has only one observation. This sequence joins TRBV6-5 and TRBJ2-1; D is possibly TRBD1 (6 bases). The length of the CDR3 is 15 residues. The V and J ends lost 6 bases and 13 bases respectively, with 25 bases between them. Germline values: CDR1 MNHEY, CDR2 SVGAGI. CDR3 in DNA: TGTGCCAGCAGCCCCACCGGGACAAGGAGAGAGACCCAGTTCTTC. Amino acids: CASSPTGTRRETQFF.

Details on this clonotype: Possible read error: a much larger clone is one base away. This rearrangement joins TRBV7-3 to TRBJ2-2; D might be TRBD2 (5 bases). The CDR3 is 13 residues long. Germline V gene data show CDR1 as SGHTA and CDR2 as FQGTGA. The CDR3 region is CASSPPNTGERFF. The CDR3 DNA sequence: TGTGCCAGCAGCCCCCCAAACACCGGGGAGCGGTTTTTT.

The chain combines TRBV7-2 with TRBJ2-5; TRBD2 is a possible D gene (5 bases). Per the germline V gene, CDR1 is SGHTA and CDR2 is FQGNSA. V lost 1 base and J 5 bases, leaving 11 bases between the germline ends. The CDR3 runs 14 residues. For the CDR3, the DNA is TGTGCCAGCAGCTTAGAGACGGGGTCGGAGACCCAGTACTTC. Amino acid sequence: CASSLETGSETQYF.

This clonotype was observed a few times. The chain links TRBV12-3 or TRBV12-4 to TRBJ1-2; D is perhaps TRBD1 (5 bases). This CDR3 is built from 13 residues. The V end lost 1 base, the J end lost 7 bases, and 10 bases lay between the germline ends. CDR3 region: CASSLGWGGGYTF. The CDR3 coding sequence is TGTGCCAGCAGTTTAGGGTGGGGGGGTGGCTACACCTTC.

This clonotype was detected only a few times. As DNA, the CDR3 is TGCAGTCCTCGTAGCGGGGGGGCTATCAATGAGCAGTTCTTC. This sequence encodes CSPRSGGAINEQFF. The rearrangement links TRBV20-1 to TRBJ2-1; the match to TRBD2 covers 11 bases. The CDR3 totals 14 residues. The germline CDR1 and CDR2 sequences are DFQATT and SNEGSKA (reference sequence). V trimming: 8 bases; J trimming: 6 bases; junction bases outside the gene matches: 9.

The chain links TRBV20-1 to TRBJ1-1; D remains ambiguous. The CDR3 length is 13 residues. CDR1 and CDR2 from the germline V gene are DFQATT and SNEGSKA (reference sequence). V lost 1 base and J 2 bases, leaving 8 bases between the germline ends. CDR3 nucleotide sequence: TGCAGTGCTAGAGGAGACGCTAACACTGAAGCTTTCTTT. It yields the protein CSARGDANTEAFF.

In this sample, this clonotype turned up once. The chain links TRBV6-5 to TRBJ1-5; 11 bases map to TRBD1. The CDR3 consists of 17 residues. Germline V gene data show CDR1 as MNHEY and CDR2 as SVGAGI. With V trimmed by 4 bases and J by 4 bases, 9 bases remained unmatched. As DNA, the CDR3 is TGTGCCAGCAGTTCACTAATCGGACAGGGGGCTAATCAGCCCCAGCATTTT. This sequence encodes CASSSLIGQGANQPQHF.

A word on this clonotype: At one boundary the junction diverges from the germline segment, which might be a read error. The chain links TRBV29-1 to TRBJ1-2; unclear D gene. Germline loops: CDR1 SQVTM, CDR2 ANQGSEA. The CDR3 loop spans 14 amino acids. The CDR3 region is CSVDRIGINDGYTF. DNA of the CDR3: TGCAGCGTTGATAGAATAGGGATTAACGATGGCTACACCTTC.

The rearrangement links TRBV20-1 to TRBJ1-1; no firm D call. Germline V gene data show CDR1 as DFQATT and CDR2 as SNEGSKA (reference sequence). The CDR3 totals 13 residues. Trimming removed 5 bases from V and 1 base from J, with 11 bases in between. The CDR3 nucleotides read TGCAGTGCTGGTCAGACACAGAACACTGAAGCTTTCTTT. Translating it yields CSAGQTQNTEAFF.

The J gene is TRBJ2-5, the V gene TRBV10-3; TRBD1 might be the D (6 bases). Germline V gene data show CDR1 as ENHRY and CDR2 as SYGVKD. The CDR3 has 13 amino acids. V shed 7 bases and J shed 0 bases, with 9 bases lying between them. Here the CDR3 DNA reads TGTGCCATCATGGGGGACAACCAAGAGACCCAGTACTTC. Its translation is CAIMGDNQETQYF.

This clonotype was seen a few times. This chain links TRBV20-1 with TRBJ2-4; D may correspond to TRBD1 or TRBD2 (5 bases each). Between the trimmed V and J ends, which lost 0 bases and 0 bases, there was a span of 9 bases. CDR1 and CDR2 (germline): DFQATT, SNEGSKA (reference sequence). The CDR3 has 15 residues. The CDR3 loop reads CSARDSRGAKNIQYF. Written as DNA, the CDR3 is TGCAGTGCTAGAGATTCGAGGGGAGCCAAAAACATTCAGTACTTC.

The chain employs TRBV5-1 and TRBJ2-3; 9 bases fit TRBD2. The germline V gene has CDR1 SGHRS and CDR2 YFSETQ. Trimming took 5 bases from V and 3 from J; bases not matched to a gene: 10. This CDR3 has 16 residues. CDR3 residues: CASRPGLAMVTDTQYF. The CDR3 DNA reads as TGCGCCAGCAGACCCGGACTAGCGATGGTAACAGATACGCAGTATTTT.

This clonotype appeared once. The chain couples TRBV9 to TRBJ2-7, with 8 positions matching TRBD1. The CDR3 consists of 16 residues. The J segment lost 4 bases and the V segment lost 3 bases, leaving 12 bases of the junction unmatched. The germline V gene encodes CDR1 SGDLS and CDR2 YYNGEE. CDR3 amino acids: CASSAERAGGEYEQYF. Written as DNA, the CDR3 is TGTGCCAGCAGCGCCGAAAGGGCAGGGGGCGAGTACGAGCAGTACTTC.

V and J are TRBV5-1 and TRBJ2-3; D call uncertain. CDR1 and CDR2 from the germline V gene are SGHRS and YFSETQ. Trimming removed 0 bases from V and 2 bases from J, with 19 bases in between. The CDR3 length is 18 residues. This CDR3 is CASSLEGRQSLSTDTQYF. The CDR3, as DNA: TGCGCCAGCAGCTTGGAAGGTCGGCAGTCCCTTTCCACAGATACGCAGTATTTT.

The CDR3 nucleotides read TGTGCCAGCCGCCTCATGATCGGGGAGACCCAGTACTTC. This codes for CASRLMIGETQYF. The rearrangement links TRBV12-3 or TRBV12-4 to TRBJ2-7, with no clear D. The J call may be mistaken, given a closer DNA end match to TRBJ2-5. The CDR3 covers 13 residues.